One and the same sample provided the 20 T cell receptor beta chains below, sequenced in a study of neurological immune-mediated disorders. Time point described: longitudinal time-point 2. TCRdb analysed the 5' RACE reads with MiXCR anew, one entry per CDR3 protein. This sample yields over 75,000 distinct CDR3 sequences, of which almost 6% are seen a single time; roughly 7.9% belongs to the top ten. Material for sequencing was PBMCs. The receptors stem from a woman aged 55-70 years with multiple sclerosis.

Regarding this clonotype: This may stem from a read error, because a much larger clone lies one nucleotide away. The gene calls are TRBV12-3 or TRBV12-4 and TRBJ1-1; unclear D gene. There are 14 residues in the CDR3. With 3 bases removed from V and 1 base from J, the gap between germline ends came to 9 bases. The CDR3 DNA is TGTGCCAGCAGTTTGTCAGGAGGGAACACTGAAGCTTTCTTT. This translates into CASSLSGGNTEAFF.

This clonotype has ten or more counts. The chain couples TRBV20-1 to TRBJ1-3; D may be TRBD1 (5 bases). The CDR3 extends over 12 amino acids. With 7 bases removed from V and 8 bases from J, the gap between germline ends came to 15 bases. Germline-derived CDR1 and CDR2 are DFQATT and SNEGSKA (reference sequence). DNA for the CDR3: TGCAGTGTTGACAGCAGGAGGGACACCATATATTTT. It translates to CSVDSRRDTIYF.

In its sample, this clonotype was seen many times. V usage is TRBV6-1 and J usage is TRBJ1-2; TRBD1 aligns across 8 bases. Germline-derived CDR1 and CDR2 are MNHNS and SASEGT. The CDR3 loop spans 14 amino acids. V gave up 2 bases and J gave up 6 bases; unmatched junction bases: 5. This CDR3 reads CASSEKDRVDGYTF. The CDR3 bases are TGTGCCAGCAGTGAAAAGGACAGGGTGGATGGCTACACCTTC.

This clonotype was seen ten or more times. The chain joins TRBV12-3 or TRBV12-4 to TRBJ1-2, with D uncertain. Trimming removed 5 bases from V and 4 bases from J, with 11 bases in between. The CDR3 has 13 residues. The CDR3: CASSVSSSYGYTF. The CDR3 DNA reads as TGTGCCAGCAGTGTCAGCTCCTCCTATGGCTACACCTTC.

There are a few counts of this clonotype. Here the CDR3 DNA reads TGTGCCAGCAACCTCGGAGGTACCGGGGAGCTGTTTTTT. It encodes CASNLGGTGELFF. The rearrangement uses TRBV27 and TRBJ2-2; D may be TRBD2 (5 bases). Germline CDR1 reads MNHEY; CDR2 reads SMNVEV (reference sequence). Deletions cut 7 bases from V and 5 bases from J, with 11 bases between. The CDR3 covers 13 residues.

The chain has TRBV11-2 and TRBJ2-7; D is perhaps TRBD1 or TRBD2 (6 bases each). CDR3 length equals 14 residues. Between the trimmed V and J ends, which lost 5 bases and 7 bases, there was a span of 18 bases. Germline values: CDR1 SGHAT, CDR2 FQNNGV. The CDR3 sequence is CASSINRQAGEQYF. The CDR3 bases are TGTGCCAGCAGCATCAACAGACAGGCGGGAGAGCAGTACTTC.

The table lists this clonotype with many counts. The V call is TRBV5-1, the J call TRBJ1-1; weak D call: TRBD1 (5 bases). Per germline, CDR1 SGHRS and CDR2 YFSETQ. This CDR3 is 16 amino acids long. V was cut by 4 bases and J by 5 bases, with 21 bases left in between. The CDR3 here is CASSLLGDRRVTEAFF. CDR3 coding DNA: TGCGCCAGCAGCCTGCTCGGGGACCGCAGGGTAACTGAAGCTTTCTTT.

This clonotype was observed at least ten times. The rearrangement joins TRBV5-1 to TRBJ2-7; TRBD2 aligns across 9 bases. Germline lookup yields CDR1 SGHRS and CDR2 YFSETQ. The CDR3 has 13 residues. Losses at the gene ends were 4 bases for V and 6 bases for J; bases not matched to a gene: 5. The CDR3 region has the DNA TGCGCCAGCAGCGCCGGCGGGAGGGGCGAGCAGTACTTC. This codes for CASSAGGRGEQYF.

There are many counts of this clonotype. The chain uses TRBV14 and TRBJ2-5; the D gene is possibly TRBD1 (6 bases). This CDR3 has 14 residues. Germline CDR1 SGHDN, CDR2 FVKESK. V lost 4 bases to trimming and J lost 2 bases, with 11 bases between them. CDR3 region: CASSLNRAQETQYF. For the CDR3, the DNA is TGTGCCAGCAGCCTCAACAGGGCTCAAGAGACCCAGTACTTC.

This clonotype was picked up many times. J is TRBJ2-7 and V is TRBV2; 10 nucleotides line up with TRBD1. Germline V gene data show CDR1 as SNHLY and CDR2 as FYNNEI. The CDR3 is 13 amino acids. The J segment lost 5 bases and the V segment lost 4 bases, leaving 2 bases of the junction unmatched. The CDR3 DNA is TGTGCCAGCAGTGCGACAGGGGGCGACGAGCAGTACTTC. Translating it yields CASSATGGDEQYF. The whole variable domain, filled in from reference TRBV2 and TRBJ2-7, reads EPEVTQTPSHQVTQMGQEVILRCVPISNHLYFYWYRQILGQKVEFLVSFYNNEISEKSEIFDDQFSVERPDGSNFTLKIRSTKLEDSAMYFCASSATGGDEQYFGPGTRLTVT.

CDR3 loop: CSARVGWAGELFF. CDR3 sequence (DNA): TGCAGTGCTAGAGTTGGGTGGGCCGGGGAGCTGTTTTTT. This chain joins TRBV20-1 and TRBJ2-2, with D unclear. In germline, CDR1 is DFQATT, CDR2 SNEGSKA (reference sequence). The CDR3 is 13 residues long. Trimming cost V 1 base and J 6 bases, with 9 bases left between them.

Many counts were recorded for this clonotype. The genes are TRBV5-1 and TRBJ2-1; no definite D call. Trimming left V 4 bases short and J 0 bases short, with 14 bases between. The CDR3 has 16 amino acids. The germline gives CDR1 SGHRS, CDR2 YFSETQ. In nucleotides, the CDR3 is TGCGCCAGCAGCCCCTTAACAGAACCCTCCTACAATGAGCAGTTCTTC. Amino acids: CASSPLTEPSYNEQFF. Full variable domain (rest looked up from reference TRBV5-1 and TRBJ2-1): KAGVTQTPRYLIKTRGQQVTLSCSPISGHRSVSWYQQTPGQGLQFLFEYFSETQRNKGNFPGRFSGRQFSNSRSEMNVSTLELGDSALYLCASSPLTEPSYNEQFFGPGTRLTVL.

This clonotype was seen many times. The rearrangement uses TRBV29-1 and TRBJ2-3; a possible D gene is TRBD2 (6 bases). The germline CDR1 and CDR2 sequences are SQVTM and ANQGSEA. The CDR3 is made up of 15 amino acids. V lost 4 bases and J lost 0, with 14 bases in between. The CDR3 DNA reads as TGCAGCGTTGCCAGGACTACCTCTAGCACAGATACGCAGTATTTT. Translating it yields CSVARTTSSTDTQYF.

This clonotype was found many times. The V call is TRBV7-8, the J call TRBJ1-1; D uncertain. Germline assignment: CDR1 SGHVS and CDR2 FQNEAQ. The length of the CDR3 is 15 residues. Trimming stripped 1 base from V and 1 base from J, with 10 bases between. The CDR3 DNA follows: TGTGCCAGCAGCTTAGTGCGGTTCTGGAACACTGAAGCTTTCTTT. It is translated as CASSLVRFWNTEAFF.

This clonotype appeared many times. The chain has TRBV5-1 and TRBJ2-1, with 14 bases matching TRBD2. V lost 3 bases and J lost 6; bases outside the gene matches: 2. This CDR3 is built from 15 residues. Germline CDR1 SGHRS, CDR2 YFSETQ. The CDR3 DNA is TGCGCCAGCAGCTCAGGACTAGCGGGGGGCAATGAGCAGTTCTTC. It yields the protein CASSSGLAGGNEQFF.

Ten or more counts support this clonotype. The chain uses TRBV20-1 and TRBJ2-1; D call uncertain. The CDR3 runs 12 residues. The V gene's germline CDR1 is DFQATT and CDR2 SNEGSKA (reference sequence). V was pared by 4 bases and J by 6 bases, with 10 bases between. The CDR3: CSAKYTGNEQFF. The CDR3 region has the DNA TGCAGTGCTAAATACACGGGCAATGAGCAGTTCTTC.

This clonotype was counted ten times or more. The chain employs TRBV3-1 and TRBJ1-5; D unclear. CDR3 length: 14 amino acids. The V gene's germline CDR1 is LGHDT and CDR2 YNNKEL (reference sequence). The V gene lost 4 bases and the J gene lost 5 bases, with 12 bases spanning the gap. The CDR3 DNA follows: TGTGCCAGCAGCCTATCCGGGGAGGATCAGCCCCAGCATTTT. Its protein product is CASSLSGEDQPQHF.

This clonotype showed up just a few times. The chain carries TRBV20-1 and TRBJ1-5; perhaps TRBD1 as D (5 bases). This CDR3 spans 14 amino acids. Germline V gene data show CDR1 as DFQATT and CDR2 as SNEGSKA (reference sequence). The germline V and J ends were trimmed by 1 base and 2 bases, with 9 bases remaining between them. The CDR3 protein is CSARVGGGNQPQHF. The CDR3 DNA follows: TGCAGTGCTAGAGTGGGGGGTGGCAATCAGCCCCAGCATTTT.

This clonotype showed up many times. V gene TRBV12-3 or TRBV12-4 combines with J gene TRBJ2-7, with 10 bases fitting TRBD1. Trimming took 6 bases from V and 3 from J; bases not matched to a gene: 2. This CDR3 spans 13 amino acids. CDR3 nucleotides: TGTGCCAGCAGCGGACAGGGGGACTACGAGCAGTACTTC. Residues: CASSGQGDYEQYF.

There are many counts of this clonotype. DNA of the CDR3: TGCGCCAGCAGCGCGGGACTAGCGGGGGGTGTCGAGCAGTACTTC. Its protein product is CASSAGLAGGVEQYF. The chain recombines TRBV5-1 with TRBJ2-7, with TRBD2 matching 15 bases. With 4 bases clipped from V and 6 bases from J, the junction kept 5 bases outside the gene matches. The germline gives CDR1 SGHRS, CDR2 YFSETQ. The CDR3 totals 15 residues.